This T cell receptor (beta chain) was recovered during a study of shared clonotypes between healthy human individuals. V gave up 7 bases and J gave up 8 bases; unmatched junction bases: 6. Germline assignment: CDR1 SQVTM and CDR2 ANQGSEA. The CDR3 is 11 residues long. Generated by immunoSEQ multiplex PCR, the TCRdb table keeps only in-frame clones and is missing some. The table records some 470,000 clones, about 82% of them present only once. The chain employs TRBV29-1 and TRBJ1-2, with 8 bases matching TRBD1. The TCR sequence derives from a woman in her forties in good health. Some clones in this sample may be carry-over from other donors' samples. The material sequenced was PBMCs. This CDR3 reads CSARTGRGYTF. The CDR3 coding sequence is TGCAGCGCTCGGACAGGGAGAGGCTACACCTTC.